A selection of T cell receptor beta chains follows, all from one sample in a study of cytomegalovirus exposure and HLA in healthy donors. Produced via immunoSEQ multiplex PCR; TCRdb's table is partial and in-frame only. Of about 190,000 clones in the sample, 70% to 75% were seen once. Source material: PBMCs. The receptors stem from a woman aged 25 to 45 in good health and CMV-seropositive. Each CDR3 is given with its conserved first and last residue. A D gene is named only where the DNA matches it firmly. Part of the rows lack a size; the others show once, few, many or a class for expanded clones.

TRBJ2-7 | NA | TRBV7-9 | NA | TGTTCCAGCAGCTTAGGCGGGTCCGAGCAGTACTTC | CSSSLGGSEQYF
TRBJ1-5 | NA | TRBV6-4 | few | TGTGCCAGCAAGACAGTAAATAGCAATCAGCCCCAGCATTTT | CASKTVNSNQPQHF
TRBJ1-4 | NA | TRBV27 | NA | TGTGCCAGCAGTTTGAGAGGGGCGGGAGAAAAACTGTTTTTT | CASSLRGAGEKLFF
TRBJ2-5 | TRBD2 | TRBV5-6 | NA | TGTGCCAGCAGCTTGGGCGGGAGGGCCCGAGAGACCCAGTACTTC | CASSLGGRARETQYF
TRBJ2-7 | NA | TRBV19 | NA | TGTGCCAGTAGTATCGTGGACACCTACGAGCAGTACTTC | CASSIVDTYEQYF
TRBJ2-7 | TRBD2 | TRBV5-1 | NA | TGCGCCAGCAGCTTGGAAGTTCTATCTAGCGGGGGTAGCTACGAGCAGTACTTC | CASSLEVLSSGGSYEQYF
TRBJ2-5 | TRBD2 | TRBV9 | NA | TGTGCCAGCAGCGTAGAAGCGGGAGTCGGTGAGACCCAGTACTTC | CASSVEAGVGETQYF
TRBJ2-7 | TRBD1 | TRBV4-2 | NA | TGTGCCAGCAGCCAAGTTGGGACAGAGTCCTACGAGCAGTACTTC | CASSQVGTESYEQYF
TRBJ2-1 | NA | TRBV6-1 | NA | TGTGCCAGCAGTGAACCTCAAAGGGGGAGCTCCTACAATGAGCAGTTCTTC | CASSEPQRGSSYNEQFF
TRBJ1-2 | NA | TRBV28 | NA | TGTGCCAGCGTGGGGAGTGATGGCTACACCTTC | CASVGSDGYTF
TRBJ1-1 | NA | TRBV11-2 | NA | TGTGCCAGCAGCTCCCTCATCCGGGGGGGTGCTTTCTTT | CASSSLIRGGAFF
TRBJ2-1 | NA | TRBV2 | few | TGTGCCAGCAGTTATGGGGGAGGCGGAAATGAGCAGTTCTTC | CASSYGGGGNEQFF
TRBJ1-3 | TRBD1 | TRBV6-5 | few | TGTGCCAGCAGTTACGGGACAGGTGGAAACACCATATATTTT | CASSYGTGGNTIYF
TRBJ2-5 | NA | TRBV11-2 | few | TGTGCCAGCAGACAGCAGGGGGGTGTGACGGAGACCCAGTACTTC | CASRQQGGVTETQYF
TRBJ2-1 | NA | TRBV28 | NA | TGTGCCAGCACCTTGGGGGGGGGCGCAGGCTACAATGAGCAGTTCTTC | CASTLGGGAGYNEQFF
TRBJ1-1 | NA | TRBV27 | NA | TGTGCCAGCAGTTCCGCTTTGGAGACTGAAGCTTTCTTT | CASSSALETEAFF
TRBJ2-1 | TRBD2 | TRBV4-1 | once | TGCGCCAGCAGCCAAGTCCCAAATAGCGGGAGCTCCTACAATGAGCAGTTCTTC | CASSQVPNSGSSYNEQFF
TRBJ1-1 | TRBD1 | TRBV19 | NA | TGTGCCAGTAGTCTTCTCAGGGGGACTGCTTTCTTT | CASSLLRGTAFF
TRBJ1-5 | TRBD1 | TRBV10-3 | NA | TGTGCCATCAGTGAGTCGACAGGGGATACGGTAAATCAGCCCCAGCATTTT | CAISESTGDTVNQPQHF
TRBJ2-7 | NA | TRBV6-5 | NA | TGTGCCAGCAGTGTAGACAGATCCTACGAGCAGTACTTC | CASSVDRSYEQYF
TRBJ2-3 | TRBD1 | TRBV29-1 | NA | TGCAGCGTCGGGGATGGATTGGGACAGGGGGCTCCAGATACGCAGTATTTT | CSVGDGLGQGAPDTQYF
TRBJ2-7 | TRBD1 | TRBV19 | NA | TGTGCCAGTAGCACGCTTGCCCTTGGGACAGGGACGTACGAGCAGTACTTC | CASSTLALGTGTYEQYF
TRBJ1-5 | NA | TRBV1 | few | TGCACCAGCACCGAGGGAAGGGTACAAGGCAATCAGCCCCAGCATTTT | CTSTEGRVQGNQPQHF
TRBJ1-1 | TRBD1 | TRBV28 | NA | TGTGCCAGCACCCCAGCGTTGAACAGGGGTACTGAAGCTTTCTTT | CASTPALNRGTEAFF
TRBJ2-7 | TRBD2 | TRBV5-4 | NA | TGTGCCAGCAGCGCCGGGACTAGCGGCTACGAGCAGTACTTC | CASSAGTSGYEQYF
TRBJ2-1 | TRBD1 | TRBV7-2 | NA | TGTGCCAGCAGCGCGGGGACAGGGCTTCCCGATGAGCAGTTCTTC | CASSAGTGLPDEQFF
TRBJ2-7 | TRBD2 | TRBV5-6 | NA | TGTGCCAGCAGCTTTGCCTCTAGCGGGAACGAGCAGTACTTC | CASSFASSGNEQYF
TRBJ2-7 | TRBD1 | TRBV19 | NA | TGTGCCAGTACCCCCTCCCCCGGGACAGGAGCCTTCTACGAGCAGTACTTC | CASTPSPGTGAFYEQYF
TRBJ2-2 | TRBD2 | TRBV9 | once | TGTGCCAGCAGCGTAGCAGGGACTAGCGGCCTAACCGGGGAGCTGTTTTTT | CASSVAGTSGLTGELFF
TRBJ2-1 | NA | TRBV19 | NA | TGTGCCAGTAGTATTTCTGGTTTCAGTAATGAGCAGTTCTTC | CASSISGFSNEQFF
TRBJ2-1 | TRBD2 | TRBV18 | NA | TGTGCCAGCTCACCATCGGGAGGTAGGAATGAGCAGTTCTTC | CASSPSGGRNEQFF
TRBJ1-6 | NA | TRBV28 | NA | TGTGCCAGCAGTTTGAGTCGGAGCTCCTATAATTCACCCCTCCACTTT | CASSLSRSSYNSPLHF
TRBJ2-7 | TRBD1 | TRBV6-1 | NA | TGTGCCAGCAGTGAAACTACATACCGGACAGGGCTCTACGAGCAGTACTTC | CASSETTYRTGLYEQYF
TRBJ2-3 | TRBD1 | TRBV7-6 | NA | TGTGCCAGCAGCCGGTCAGGGGGCTCTCTAACAGATACGCAGTATTTT | CASSRSGGSLTDTQYF
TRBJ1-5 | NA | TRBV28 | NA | TGTGCCAGCAGGGTTCAGGGAGGGGATCAGCCCCAGCATTTT | CASRVQGGDQPQHF
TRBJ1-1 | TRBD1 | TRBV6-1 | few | TGTGCCAGCAGTGTGGGGTCAGGGGGCCCGCGCACTGAAGCTTTCTTT | CASSVGSGGPRTEAFF